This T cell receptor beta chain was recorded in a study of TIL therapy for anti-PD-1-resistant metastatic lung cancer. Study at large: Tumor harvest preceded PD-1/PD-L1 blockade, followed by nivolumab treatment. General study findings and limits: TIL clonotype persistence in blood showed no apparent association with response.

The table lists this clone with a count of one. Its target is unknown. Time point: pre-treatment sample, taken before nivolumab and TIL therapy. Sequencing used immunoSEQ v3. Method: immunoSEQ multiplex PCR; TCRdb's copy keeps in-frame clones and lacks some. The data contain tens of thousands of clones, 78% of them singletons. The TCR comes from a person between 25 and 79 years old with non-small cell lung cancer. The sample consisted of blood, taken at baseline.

The CDR3 protein is CASSIDSSYNEQFF. CDR3 DNA: TGTGCCAGTAGTATCGACAGCTCCTACAATGAGCAGTTCTTC. This chain joins TRBV19 and TRBJ2-1, with D perhaps matching TRBD1 (5 bases). Per the germline V gene, CDR1 is LNHDA and CDR2 is SQIVND (reference sequence). CDR3 length: 14 residues. The V end was cut by 3 bases, the J end by 0 bases, with 6 bases between.